This T cell receptor beta chain derives from a study of shared clonotypes between healthy human individuals. Measured with immunoSEQ multiplex PCR; TCRdb has only the in-frame clones, and not every one. The data hold 950,000 to 1,200,000 clones, with 60% to 85% observed a single time. Study-level findings and limits: Generation probabilities of non-shared clonotypes were lower (relative to those shared by all four donors). On the whole, naive subsets had larger estimated richness than memory subsets had.

J lost 7 bases, V lost 3 bases, and 6 bases had no gene match. This CDR3 is built from 14 residues. Germline V lookup: CDR1 LNHDA, CDR2 SQIVND (reference sequence). Turning to this clone: What it recognizes is unknown.

Source material: memory CD4+ T cells from PBMCs. Sample subset: CD45RA-negative fraction. The receptor was derived from a man in his late teens or twenties in good health. Some clones in this sample may be carry-over from other donors' samples. This rearrangement joins TRBV19 to TRBJ1-5; 7 bases are shared with TRBD1. The CDR3 nucleotides are TGTGCCAGTAGTATGAGCGGACAGGACCAGCCCCAGCATTTT. It encodes CASSMSGQDQPQHF.